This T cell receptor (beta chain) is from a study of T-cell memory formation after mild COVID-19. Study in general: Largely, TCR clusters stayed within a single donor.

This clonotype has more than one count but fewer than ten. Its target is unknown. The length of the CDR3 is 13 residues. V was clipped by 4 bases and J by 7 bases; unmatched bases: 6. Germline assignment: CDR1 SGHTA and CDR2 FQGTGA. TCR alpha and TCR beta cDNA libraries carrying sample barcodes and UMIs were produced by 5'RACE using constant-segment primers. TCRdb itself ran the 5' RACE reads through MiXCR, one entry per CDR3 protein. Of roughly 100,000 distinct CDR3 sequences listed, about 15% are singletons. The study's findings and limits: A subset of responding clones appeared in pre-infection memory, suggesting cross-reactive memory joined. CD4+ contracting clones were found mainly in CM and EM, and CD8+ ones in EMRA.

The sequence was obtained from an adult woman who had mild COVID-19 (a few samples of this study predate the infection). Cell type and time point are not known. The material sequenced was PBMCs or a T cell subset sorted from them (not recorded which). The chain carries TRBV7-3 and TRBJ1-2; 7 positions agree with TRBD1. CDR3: CASSSSQGVGYTF. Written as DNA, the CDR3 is TGTGCCAGCAGCTCATCTCAGGGGGTTGGCTACACCTTC.